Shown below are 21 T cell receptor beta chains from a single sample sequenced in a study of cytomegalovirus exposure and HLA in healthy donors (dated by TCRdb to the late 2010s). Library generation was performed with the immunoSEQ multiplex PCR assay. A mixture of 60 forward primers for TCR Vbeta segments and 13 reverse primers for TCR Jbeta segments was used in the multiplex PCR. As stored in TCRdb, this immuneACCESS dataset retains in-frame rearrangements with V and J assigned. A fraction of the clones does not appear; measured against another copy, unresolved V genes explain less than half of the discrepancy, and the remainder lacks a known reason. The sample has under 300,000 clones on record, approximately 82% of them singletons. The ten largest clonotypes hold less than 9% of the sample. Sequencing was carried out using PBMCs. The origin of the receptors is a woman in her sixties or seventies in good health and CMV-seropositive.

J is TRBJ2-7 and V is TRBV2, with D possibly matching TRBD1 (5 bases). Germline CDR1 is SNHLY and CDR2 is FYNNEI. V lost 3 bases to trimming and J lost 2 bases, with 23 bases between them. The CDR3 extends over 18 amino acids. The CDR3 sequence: CASSDKRIKQDKTYEQYF. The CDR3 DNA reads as TGTGCCAGCAGTGATAAAAGGATAAAACAGGACAAAACCTACGAGCAGTACTTC.

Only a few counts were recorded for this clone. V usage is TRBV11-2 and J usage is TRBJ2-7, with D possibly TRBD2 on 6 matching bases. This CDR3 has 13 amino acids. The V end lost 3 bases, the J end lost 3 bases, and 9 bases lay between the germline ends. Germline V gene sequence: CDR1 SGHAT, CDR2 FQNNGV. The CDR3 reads CASSLGLRYEQYF. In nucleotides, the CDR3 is TGTGCCAGCAGCTTGGGACTGCGCTACGAGCAGTACTTC.

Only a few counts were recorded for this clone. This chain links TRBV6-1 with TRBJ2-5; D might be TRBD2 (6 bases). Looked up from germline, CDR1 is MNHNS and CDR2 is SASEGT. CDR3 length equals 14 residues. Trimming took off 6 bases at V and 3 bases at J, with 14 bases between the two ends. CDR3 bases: TGTGCCAGCAGAGTTCCGGGACTCAAAGAGACCCAGTACTTC. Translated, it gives CASRVPGLKETQYF.

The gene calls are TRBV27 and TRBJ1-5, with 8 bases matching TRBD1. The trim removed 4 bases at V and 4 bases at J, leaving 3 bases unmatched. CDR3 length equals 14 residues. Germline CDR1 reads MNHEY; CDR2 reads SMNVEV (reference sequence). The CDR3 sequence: CASSWTGFNQPQHF. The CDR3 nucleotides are TGTGCCAGCAGTTGGACAGGGTTTAATCAGCCCCAGCATTTT.

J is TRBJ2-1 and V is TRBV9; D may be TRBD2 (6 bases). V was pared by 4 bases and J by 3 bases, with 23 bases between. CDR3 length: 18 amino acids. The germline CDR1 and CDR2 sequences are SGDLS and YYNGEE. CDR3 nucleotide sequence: TGTGCCAGCAGCACCAACAGAGAGCGGGCTACCGACTACAATGAGCAGTTCTTC. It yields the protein CASSTNRERATDYNEQFF.

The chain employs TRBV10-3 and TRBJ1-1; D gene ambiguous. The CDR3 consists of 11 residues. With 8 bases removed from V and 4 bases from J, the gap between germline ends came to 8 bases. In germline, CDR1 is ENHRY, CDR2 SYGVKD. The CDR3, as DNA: TGTGCCATCTTTAGAGGCACTGAAGCTTTCTTT. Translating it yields CAIFRGTEAFF.

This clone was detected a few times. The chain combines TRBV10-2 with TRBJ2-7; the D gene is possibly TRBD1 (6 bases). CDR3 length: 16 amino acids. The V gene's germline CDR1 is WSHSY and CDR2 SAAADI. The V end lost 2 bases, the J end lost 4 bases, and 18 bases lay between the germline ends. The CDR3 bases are TGCGCCAGCAGTGAGAGATGGGACACTTACCCTTACGAGCAGTACTTC. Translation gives CASSERWDTYPYEQYF.

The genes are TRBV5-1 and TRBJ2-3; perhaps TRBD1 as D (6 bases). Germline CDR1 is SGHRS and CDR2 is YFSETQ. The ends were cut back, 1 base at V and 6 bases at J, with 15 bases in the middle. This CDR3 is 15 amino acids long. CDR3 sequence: CASSLLQGDTDTQYF. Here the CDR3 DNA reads TGCGCCAGCAGCTTGTTACAGGGTGATACCGATACGCAGTATTTT.

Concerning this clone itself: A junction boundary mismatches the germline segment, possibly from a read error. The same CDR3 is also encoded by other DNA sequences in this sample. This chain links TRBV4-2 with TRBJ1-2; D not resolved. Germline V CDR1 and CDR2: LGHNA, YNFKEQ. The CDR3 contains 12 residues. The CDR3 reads CASSPPGGSYTF. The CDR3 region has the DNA TGTGCCAGTAGCCCCCCGGGAGGTAGCTACACCTTC.

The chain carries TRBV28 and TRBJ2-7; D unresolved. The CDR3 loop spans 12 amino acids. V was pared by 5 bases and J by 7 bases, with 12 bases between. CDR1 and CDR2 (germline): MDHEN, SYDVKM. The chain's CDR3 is CASSKARREQYF. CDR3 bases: TGTGCCAGCAGTAAGGCTAGAAGGGAGCAGTACTTC. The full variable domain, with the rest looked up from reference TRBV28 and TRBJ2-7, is DVKVTQSSRYLVKRTGEKVFLECVQDMDHENMFWYRQDPGLGLRLIYFSYDVKMKEKGDIPEGYSVSREKKERFSLILESASTNQTSMYLCASSKARREQYFGPGTRLTVT.

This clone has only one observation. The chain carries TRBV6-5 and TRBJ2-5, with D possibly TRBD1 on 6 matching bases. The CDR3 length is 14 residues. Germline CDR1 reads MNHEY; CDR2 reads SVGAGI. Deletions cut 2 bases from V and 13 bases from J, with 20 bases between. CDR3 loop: CASSYEPGVGQPYF. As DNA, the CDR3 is TGTGCCAGCAGTTACGAGCCCGGGGTAGGACAGCCGTACTTC.

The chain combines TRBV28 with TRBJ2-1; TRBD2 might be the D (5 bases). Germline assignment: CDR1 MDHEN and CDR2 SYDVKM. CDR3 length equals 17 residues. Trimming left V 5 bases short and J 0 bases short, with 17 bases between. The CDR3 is CASSALLQRLSYNEQFF. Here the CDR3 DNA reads TGTGCCAGCAGTGCTCTGTTGCAGCGGCTCTCCTACAATGAGCAGTTCTTC.

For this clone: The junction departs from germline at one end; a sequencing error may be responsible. The CDR3 here is CSSSPDPGAGDYYNEQFF. The CDR3 coding sequence is TGTTCCAGCAGCCCCGATCCTGGGGCAGGGGATTACTACAATGAGCAGTTCTTC. The chain links TRBV7-9 to TRBJ2-1; weak D call: TRBD1 (6 bases). The CDR3 spans 18 residues. Per germline, CDR1 SEHNR and CDR2 FQNEAQ (reference sequence).

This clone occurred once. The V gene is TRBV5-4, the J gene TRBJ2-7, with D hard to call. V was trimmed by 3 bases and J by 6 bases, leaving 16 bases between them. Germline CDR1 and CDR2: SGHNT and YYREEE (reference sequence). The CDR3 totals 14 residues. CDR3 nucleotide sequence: TGTGCCAGCAGCTCAAAAACGACTTTGGGCGAGCAGTACTTC. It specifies CASSSKTTLGEQYF.

As DNA, the CDR3 is TGTGCCAGCAGTGGGGGGGGGAGGCCGAACACCGGGGAGCTGTTTTTT. It specifies CASSGGGRPNTGELFF. The chain carries TRBV6-1 and TRBJ2-2; TRBD2 agrees at 7 bases. J was trimmed by 0 bases and V by 4 bases; bases with no gene match: 5. Looked up from germline, CDR1 is MNHNS and CDR2 is SASEGT. The CDR3 sequence is 16 residues long.

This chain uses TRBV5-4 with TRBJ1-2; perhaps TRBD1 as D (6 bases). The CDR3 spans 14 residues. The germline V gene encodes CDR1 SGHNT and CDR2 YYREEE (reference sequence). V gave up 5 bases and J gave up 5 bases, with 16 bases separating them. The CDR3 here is CASRPQGEPYGYTF. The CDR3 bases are TGTGCCAGCAGACCACAGGGTGAGCCATATGGCTACACCTTC.

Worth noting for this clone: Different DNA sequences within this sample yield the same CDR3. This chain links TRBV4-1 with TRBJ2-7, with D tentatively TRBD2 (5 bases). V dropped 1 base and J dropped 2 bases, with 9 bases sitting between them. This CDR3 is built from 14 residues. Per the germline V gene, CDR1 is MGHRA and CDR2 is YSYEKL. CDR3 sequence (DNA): TGCGCCAGCAGCCAAGGATCCGGGGCCTACGAGCAGTACTTC. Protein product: CASSQGSGAYEQYF.

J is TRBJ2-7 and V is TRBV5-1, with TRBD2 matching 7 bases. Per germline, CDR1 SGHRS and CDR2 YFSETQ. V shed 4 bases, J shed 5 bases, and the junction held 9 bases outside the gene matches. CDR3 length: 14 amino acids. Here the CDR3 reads CASSPIDAGDEQYF. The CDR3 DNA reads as TGCGCCAGCAGCCCGATCGACGCGGGAGACGAGCAGTACTTC.

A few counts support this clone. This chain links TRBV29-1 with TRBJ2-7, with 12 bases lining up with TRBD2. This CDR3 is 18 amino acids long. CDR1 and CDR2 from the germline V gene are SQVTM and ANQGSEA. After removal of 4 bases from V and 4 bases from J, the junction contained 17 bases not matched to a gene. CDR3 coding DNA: TGCAGCGTTGGGGGCTGGGCTAGCGGGAGGGCCAAGGGGTACGAGCAGTACTTC. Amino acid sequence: CSVGGWASGRAKGYEQYF.

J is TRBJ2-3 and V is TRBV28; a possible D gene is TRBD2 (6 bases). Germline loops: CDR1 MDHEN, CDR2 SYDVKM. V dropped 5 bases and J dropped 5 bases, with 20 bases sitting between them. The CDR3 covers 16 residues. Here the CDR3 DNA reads TGTGCCAGCAGTCCCGCTTGGAGGGTGCAAAGAGATACGCAGTATTTT. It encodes CASSPAWRVQRDTQYF. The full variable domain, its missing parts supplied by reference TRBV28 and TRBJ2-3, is DVKVTQSSRYLVKRTGEKVFLECVQDMDHENMFWYRQDPGLGLRLIYFSYDVKMKEKGDIPEGYSVSREKKERFSLILESASTNQTSMYLCASSPAWRVQRDTQYFGPGTRLTVL.

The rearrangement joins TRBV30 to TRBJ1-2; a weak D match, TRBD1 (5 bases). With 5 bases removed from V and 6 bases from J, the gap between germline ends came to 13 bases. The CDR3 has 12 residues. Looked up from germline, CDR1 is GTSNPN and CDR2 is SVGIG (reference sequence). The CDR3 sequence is CAWGDYGHGYTF. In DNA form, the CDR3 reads TGTGCCTGGGGGGACTATGGTCATGGCTACACCTTC.